This T cell receptor beta chain emerged from a study of blood T cells in healthy people across ages. Across the study: Capture by template switching was about one barcoded beta molecule per two T cells.

Overall study results and limits: Aged donors had fewer naive CD4+ cells and lower diversity than long-lived donors.

Next came a second PCR, run for about 6 to 12 cycles, which used a sample-barcoded 5' primer along with a J-beta primer mix. Carrying 12 random nucleotides, a template-switch adaptor labeled each individual cDNA molecule. TCRdb re-derived calls from the 5' RACE reads in MiXCR, one entry per CDR3 protein. Seen here are about 1.8 million distinct CDR3 sequences, less than 50% observed once, and the top ten hold less than 2.5%. With regard to this clonotype: Its cognate antigen is unknown.

The CDR3 has 16 residues. CDR1 MNHEY and CDR2 SMNVEV come from the germline V gene (reference sequence). This clonotype was sampled from a woman in her thirties or forties in good health. The material sequenced was blood. The genes are TRBV27 and TRBJ2-4; D is possibly TRBD1 (5 bases). The J call may be wrong; the DNA end is better matched by TRBJ2-5. CDR3 DNA: TGTGCCAGCAGTTTAGTAAGGGGCGACAAGGGAGAGACCCAGTACTTC. As protein: CASSLVRGDKGETQYF.